These 26 T cell receptor beta chains were all obtained from the same sample, sequenced in a study of cytotoxic CD8 clonotypes in ibrutinib-treated CLL. Produced via immunoSEQ multiplex PCR; TCRdb's table is partial and in-frame only. The table shows 250,000 or so clones, with 70% occurring only once. The input for sequencing was PBMCs, taken after 24 months of ibrutinib treatment. The receptors shown here come from a human donor with chronic lymphocytic leukemia.

This clone came up a few times. This chain connects TRBV6-5 to TRBJ2-2; unclear D gene. The germline V gene has CDR1 MNHEY and CDR2 SVGAGI. Trimming cost V 6 bases and J 1 base, with 3 bases left between them. CDR3 length equals 12 residues. In DNA form, the CDR3 reads TGTGCCAGCAGCCAGAACACCGGGGAGCTGTTTTTT. Protein sequence: CASSQNTGELFF.

This rearrangement joins TRBV4-1 to TRBJ2-1, with 7 bases identical to TRBD1. The CDR3 consists of 15 residues. The ends lost 1 base at V and 5 bases at J; junction bases unmatched: 5. CDR1 and CDR2 (germline): MGHRA, YSYEKL. Here the CDR3 DNA reads TGCGCCAGCAGCCAAGGGCTGGGACAGAACAATGAGCAGTTCTTC. It encodes CASSQGLGQNNEQFF.

V and J are TRBV30 and TRBJ2-5; D unresolved. There are 13 residues in the CDR3. Trimming shortened V by 1 base and J by 7 bases, and 13 bases separated the two germline ends. Germline values: CDR1 GTSNPN, CDR2 SVGIG (reference sequence). In nucleotides, the CDR3 is TGTGCCTGGAGTGAGGGTATTTTCGGGACCCAGTACTTC. Residues: CAWSEGIFGTQYF.

The chain recombines TRBV5-6 with TRBJ1-1; no definite D call. Trimming pared 0 bases from V and 14 bases from J, leaving 14 bases between. Germline assignment: CDR1 SGHDT and CDR2 YYEEEE. This CDR3 is built from 12 residues. Written as DNA, the CDR3 is TGTGCCAGCAGCTTGGAGGCATCCGAGGAATTCTTT. Translating gives CASSLEASEEFF.

There are a few counts of this clone. This CDR3 is CASSLASGGLVDEQFF. As DNA, the CDR3 is TGTGCCAGCAGCTTAGCTAGCGGGGGACTCGTAGATGAGCAGTTCTTC. The chain employs TRBV7-2 and TRBJ2-1; 9 bases agree with TRBD2. The CDR3 consists of 16 residues. Per germline, CDR1 SGHTA and CDR2 FQGNSA. Germline trimming cut 0 bases from V and 8 bases from J; bases unmatched to any gene: 8.

This chain uses TRBV5-1 with TRBJ1-1; a possible D gene is TRBD1 (5 bases). Per germline, CDR1 SGHRS and CDR2 YFSETQ. The V end lost 3 bases, the J end lost 4 bases, and 19 bases lay between the germline ends. CDR3 size: 16 residues. The CDR3: CASSSLGGLGGTEAFF. The CDR3 DNA is TGCGCCAGCAGCTCCCTCGGGGGACTGGGCGGCACTGAAGCTTTCTTT.

The rearrangement uses TRBV28 and TRBJ2-7, with 10 bases lining up with TRBD1. CDR1 and CDR2 from the germline V gene are MDHEN and SYDVKM. Trimming removed 5 bases from V and 2 bases from J; junction bases left unmatched: 6. The CDR3 covers 15 residues. This chain's CDR3 is CASSRSGQGPYEQYF. The DNA of the CDR3 is TGTGCCAGCAGTAGATCGGGACAGGGGCCCTACGAGCAGTACTTC.

The chain employs TRBV18 and TRBJ1-1; 8 nucleotides match TRBD1. CDR1 KGHSH and CDR2 LQKENI come from the germline V gene. The J segment lost 5 bases and the V segment lost 0 bases, leaving 5 bases of the junction unmatched. The CDR3 runs 15 residues. Here the CDR3 DNA reads TGTGCCAGCTCACCACCGACAGGGGTGATGACTGAAGCTTTCTTT. Protein sequence: CASSPPTGVMTEAFF.

This rearrangement joins TRBV4-3 to TRBJ2-7; D is unclear. Trimming pared 1 base from V and 1 base from J, leaving 8 bases between. CDR3 length: 14 residues. Germline CDR1 LGHNA, CDR2 YSLEER. The CDR3 here is CASSQGDGSYEQYF. CDR3 sequence (DNA): TGCGCCAGCAGCCAAGGCGACGGGTCCTACGAGCAGTACTTC.

J is TRBJ1-2 and V is TRBV27; D unclear. Germline assignment: CDR1 MNHEY and CDR2 SMNVEV (reference sequence). This CDR3 region has 13 residues. Trimming took 3 bases from V and 0 from J, leaving 5 bases between them. The CDR3 DNA reads as TGTGCCAGCAGTTTTGGCACTAACTATGGCTACACCTTC. Its translation: CASSFGTNYGYTF.

V and J are TRBV9 and TRBJ1-2; D remains ambiguous. V lost 7 bases and J 8 bases, leaving 15 bases between the germline ends. CDR3 length: 12 residues. The germline V gene encodes CDR1 SGDLS and CDR2 YYNGEE. CDR3 nucleotide sequence: TGTGCCAGCTTTAGGCAAAGAGGAGGCTACACCTTC. Protein sequence: CASFRQRGGYTF.

In this sample, this clone turned up once. The rearrangement joins TRBV4-2 to TRBJ2-7, with 7 bases lining up with TRBD2. The germline V gene has CDR1 LGHNA and CDR2 YNFKEQ. Germline trimming cut 1 base from V and 4 bases from J; bases unmatched to any gene: 7. The CDR3 is 15 residues long. CDR3 nucleotide sequence: TGTGCCAGCAGCCAAGCGGGCGGGAGCGGGTACGAGCAGTACTTC. Translated, it gives CASSQAGGSGYEQYF.

This rearrangement joins TRBV6-5 to TRBJ1-2; 9 positions match TRBD1. CDR1 MNHEY and CDR2 SVGAGI come from the germline V gene. Trimming cost V 2 bases and J 5 bases; bases outside gene matches: 3. This CDR3 has 14 residues. CDR3 sequence reads: CASSYPTGGYGYTF. The CDR3 nucleotides are TGTGCCAGCAGTTACCCGACAGGGGGGTATGGCTACACCTTC.

The chain links TRBV29-1 to TRBJ2-2; no definite D call. This CDR3 is 13 amino acids long. Germline assignment: CDR1 SQVTM and CDR2 ANQGSEA. V lost 4 bases and J 4 bases, leaving 10 bases between the germline ends. CDR3 loop: CSVGVSVTGELFF. CDR3 DNA sequence: TGCAGCGTTGGAGTCAGCGTCACCGGGGAGCTGTTTTTT.

The V call is TRBV30, the J call TRBJ2-2; the D is unclear. The germline V gene has CDR1 GTSNPN and CDR2 SVGIG (reference sequence). The CDR3 sequence is 11 residues long. V was trimmed by 2 bases and J by 7 bases, leaving 5 bases between them. The CDR3 DNA reads as TGTGCCTGGAGTTTACTCGGGGAGCTGTTTTTT. This sequence encodes CAWSLLGELFF.

This clone is a singleton in its sample. The chain uses TRBV9 and TRBJ1-2; 7 positions match TRBD1. V lost 2 bases and J lost 3; bases outside the gene matches: 4. Germline lookup yields CDR1 SGDLS and CDR2 YYNGEE. The CDR3 has 14 residues. As DNA, the CDR3 is TGTGCCAGCAGCGTGACCGGGACAGACTATGGCTACACCTTC. It codes for CASSVTGTDYGYTF.

V is TRBV13 and J is TRBJ2-1; possibly TRBD1 for D (5 bases). Germline V CDR1 and CDR2: PRHDT, FYEKMQ (reference sequence). Trimming removed 5 bases at V and 2 bases at J, with 13 bases between. The CDR3 is 15 amino acids. CDR3 sequence: CASSPRTRTYNEQFF. The CDR3 DNA follows: TGTGCCAGCAGCCCCAGGACACGTACCTACAATGAGCAGTTCTTC.

The V and J genes are TRBV30 and TRBJ2-7; D is uncertain. The length of the CDR3 is 11 residues. V was trimmed by 7 bases and J by 0 bases, leaving 7 bases between them. CDR1 GTSNPN and CDR2 SVGIG come from the germline V gene (reference sequence). The CDR3: CAYKDSYEQYF. Written as DNA, the CDR3 is TGTGCCTACAAGGACTCCTACGAGCAGTACTTC.

The V gene is TRBV19, the J gene TRBJ2-7; 7 positions match TRBD2. The J segment lost 2 bases and the V segment lost 2 bases, leaving 3 bases of the junction unmatched. The CDR3 is 14 residues long. Germline V gene data show CDR1 as LNHDA and CDR2 as SQIVND (reference sequence). This CDR3 is CASSITAGPYEQYF. The CDR3 DNA is TGTGCCAGTAGTATAACAGCGGGACCCTACGAGCAGTACTTC. The whole variable domain, remainder taken from reference TRBV19 and TRBJ2-7, is DGGITQSPKYLFRKEGQNVTLSCEQNLNHDAMYWYRQDPGQGLRLIYYSQIVNDFQKGDIAEGYSVSREKKESFPLTVTSAQKNPTAFYLCASSITAGPYEQYFGPGTRLTVT.

This clone was found once. The chain links TRBV5-5 to TRBJ1-5, with no clear D. Trimming shortened V by 2 bases and J by 0 bases, and 6 bases separated the two germline ends. This CDR3 has 14 amino acids. CDR1 SGHKS and CDR2 YYEKEE come from the germline V gene (reference sequence). CDR3: CASSFLDSNQPQHF. The DNA for the CDR3 is TGTGCCAGCAGCTTTCTAGATAGCAATCAGCCCCAGCATTTT.

This sequence joins TRBV27 and TRBJ2-3; a weak D match, TRBD2 (5 bases). Trimming took off 3 bases at V and 4 bases at J, with 8 bases between the two ends. CDR1 MNHEY and CDR2 SMNVEV come from the germline V gene (reference sequence). CDR3 length equals 13 residues. The CDR3 here is CASSFTRADTQYF. The CDR3, as DNA: TGTGCCAGCAGTTTTACTAGAGCAGATACGCAGTATTTT.

This chain connects TRBV5-1 to TRBJ2-3, with 12 bases identical to TRBD2. Per the germline V gene, CDR1 is SGHRS and CDR2 is YFSETQ. J was trimmed by 3 bases and V by 2 bases; bases with no gene match: 19. The CDR3 sequence is 21 residues long. For the CDR3, the DNA is TGCGCCAGCAGCTTCCCTATAATCCCTAGCGGGAGGGGAGGGTCGACAGATACGCAGTATTTT. Its translation is CASSFPIIPSGRGGSTDTQYF.

This clone was seen only once. The chain joins TRBV28 to TRBJ1-2; tentative D call: TRBD1 (6 bases). V lost 7 bases and J 5 bases, leaving 17 bases between the germline ends. Germline CDR1 MDHEN, CDR2 SYDVKM. The CDR3 is made up of 14 amino acids. This chain's CDR3 is CASTLGQVSYGYTF. For the CDR3, the DNA is TGTGCCAGCACCCTGGGACAAGTTTCTTATGGCTACACCTTC.

This clone appeared a few times. The J gene is TRBJ2-7, the V gene TRBV2; D may be TRBD2 (5 bases). The germline CDR1 and CDR2 sequences are SNHLY and FYNNEI. Trimming took 4 bases from V and 6 from J, leaving 13 bases between them. The CDR3 contains 13 residues. CDR3 DNA: TGTGCCAGCAGTGTGTTGTCTAGCAGCGAGCAGTACTTC. It yields the protein CASSVLSSSEQYF.

In DNA, the CDR3 is TGTGCCACTCGGGACTTGACCTACGAGCAGTACTTC. Encoded protein: CATRDLTYEQYF. The chain couples TRBV2 to TRBJ2-7; maybe TRBD2 (6 bases). This CDR3 is built from 12 residues. Trimming removed 10 bases at V and 2 bases at J, with 12 bases between. Germline lookup yields CDR1 SNHLY and CDR2 FYNNEI.

The genes are TRBV14 and TRBJ1-6, with TRBD1 matching over 9 bases. CDR1 and CDR2 (germline): SGHDN, FVKESK. Unmatched junction bases numbered 6, after V lost 9 bases and J lost 9 bases. This CDR3 is built from 13 residues. The CDR3, as DNA: TGTGCCAGTTCCGGGACAGGGTCTTCACCCCTCCACTTT. Amino acids: CASSGTGSSPLHF.